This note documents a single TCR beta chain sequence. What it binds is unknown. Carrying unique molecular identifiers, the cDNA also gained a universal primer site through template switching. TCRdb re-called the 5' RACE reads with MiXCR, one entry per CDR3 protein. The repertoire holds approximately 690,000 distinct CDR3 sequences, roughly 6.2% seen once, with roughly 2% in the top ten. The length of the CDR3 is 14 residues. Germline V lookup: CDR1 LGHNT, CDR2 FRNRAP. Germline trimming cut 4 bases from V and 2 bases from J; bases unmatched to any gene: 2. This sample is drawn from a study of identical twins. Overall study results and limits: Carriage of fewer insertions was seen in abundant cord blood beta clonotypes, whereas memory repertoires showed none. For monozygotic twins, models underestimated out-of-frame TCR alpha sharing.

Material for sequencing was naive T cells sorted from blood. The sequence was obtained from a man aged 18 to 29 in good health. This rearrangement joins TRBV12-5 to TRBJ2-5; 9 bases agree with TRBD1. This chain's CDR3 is CASGSGQGQETQYF. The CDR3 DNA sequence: TGTGCTAGTGGTTCCGGACAGGGGCAAGAGACCCAGTACTTC.